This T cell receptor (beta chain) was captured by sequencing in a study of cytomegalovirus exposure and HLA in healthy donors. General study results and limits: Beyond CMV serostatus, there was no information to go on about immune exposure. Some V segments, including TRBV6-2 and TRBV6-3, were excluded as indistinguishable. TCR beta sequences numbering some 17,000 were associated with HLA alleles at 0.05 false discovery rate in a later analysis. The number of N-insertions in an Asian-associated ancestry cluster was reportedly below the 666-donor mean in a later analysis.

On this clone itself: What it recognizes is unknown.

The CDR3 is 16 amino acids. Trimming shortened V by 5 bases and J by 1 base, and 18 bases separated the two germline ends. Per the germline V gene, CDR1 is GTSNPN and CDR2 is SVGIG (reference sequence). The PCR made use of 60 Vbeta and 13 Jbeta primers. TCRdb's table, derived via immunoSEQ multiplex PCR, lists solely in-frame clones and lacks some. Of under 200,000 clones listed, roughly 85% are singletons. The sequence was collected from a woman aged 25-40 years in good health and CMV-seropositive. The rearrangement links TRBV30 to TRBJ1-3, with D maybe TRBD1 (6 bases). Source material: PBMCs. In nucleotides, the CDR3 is TGTGCCTGGTCTAGGGGCAGGGGCTGGTCTGGAAACACCATATATTTT. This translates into CAWSRGRGWSGNTIYF.